This TCR beta chain was documented in a study of cytomegalovirus exposure and HLA in healthy donors. CDR3 size: 14 residues. In germline, CDR1 is MNHEY, CDR2 SVGAGI. Trimming took 2 bases from V and 0 from J, leaving 7 bases between them. In the case of this clone: What it binds is not known.

Findings of the study overall: About 87% or about 30% of the time was how often most TCR beta V segments were productive, according to an earlier analysis. Later analysis found that TCR beta chains associated with HLA were more clonally expanded than other, equally common chains. For most TCR sequences rarity was the rule, although some public TCRs occurred in many donors.

A multiplex PCR was run with 60 Vbeta primers and 13 Jbeta primers. Assay used: immunoSEQ multiplex PCR; TCRdb lists only in-frame clones, some missing. This sample has 100,000 to 150,000 clones, with around 81% found just once. The sequence was obtained from a female donor in good health and CMV-seronegative. Sequencing was performed on PBMCs. This chain uses TRBV6-5 with TRBJ2-5; D uncertain. The CDR3 protein is CASSYLLNQETQYF. CDR3 nucleotides: TGTGCCAGCAGTTACCTACTAAACCAAGAGACCCAGTACTTC.